The 4 T cell receptor beta chains given below trace back to one sample, sequenced in a study of shared clonotypes between healthy human individuals. Generated by immunoSEQ multiplex PCR, the TCRdb table keeps only in-frame clones and is missing some. The data show about 1,900,000 clones, less than 95% seen once. Naivety among CD8 cells was defined by CD45RO negativity and positive CCR7 selection, thereby excluding terminally differentiated effector memory CD45RA+ cells. The sample comprised naive CD8+ T cells sorted from blood. These receptor sequences come from a man younger than 35 in good health.

CDR3: CASSFAGTATLPSYEQYF. For the CDR3, the DNA is TGCGCCAGCAGCTTCGCCGGGACGGCCACCTTACCCTCCTACGAGCAGTACTTC. The chain couples TRBV5-1 to TRBJ2-7, with D perhaps TRBD1 or TRBD2 (5 bases each). The CDR3 has 18 residues. Between the trimmed V and J ends, which lost 2 bases and 0 bases, there was a span of 21 bases. CDR1 is SGHRS and CDR2 is YFSETQ in the germline V gene. The full variable domain, in which reference TRBV5-1 and TRBJ2-7 provide the parts outside the CDR3, is KAGVTQTPRYLIKTRGQQVTLSCSPISGHRSVSWYQQTPGQGLQFLFEYFSETQRNKGNFPGRFSGRQFSNSRSEMNVSTLELGDSALYLCASSFAGTATLPSYEQYFGPGTRLTVT.

The chain is built from TRBV11-2 and TRBJ2-7; TRBD1 matches at 8 bases. J gave up 2 bases and V 0 bases, and 12 bases lay outside the gene matches. CDR1 and CDR2 (germline): SGHAT, FQNNGV. The CDR3 runs 18 residues. The CDR3, as DNA: TGTGCCAGCAGCTTAGACCCGACAGGGGCCCTCACGACCTACGAGCAGTACTTC. Its protein product is CASSLDPTGALTTYEQYF.

V usage is TRBV6-5 and J usage is TRBJ2-5; D gene uncertain. The CDR3 has 15 amino acids. Trimming pared 8 bases from V and 3 bases from J, leaving 19 bases between. Germline V gives CDR1 MNHEY, CDR2 SVGAGI. In nucleotides, the CDR3 is TGTGCCAGCCGGATTCCGGGTCTAGGTAAAGAGACCCAGTACTTC. Protein product: CASRIPGLGKETQYF.

The CDR3 DNA reads TGTGCCAGCAGCTTAGAAGGGCAAGGGAGCGAGCAGTACTTC. This sequence encodes CASSLEGQGSEQYF. The chain has TRBV7-6 and TRBJ2-7, with D possibly TRBD2 on 5 matching bases. The CDR3 runs 14 residues. V lost 1 base, J lost 6 bases, and 13 bases lay in between. Germline V CDR1 and CDR2: SGHVS, FNYEAQ.